This TCR beta chain was captured in a study of response to subunit inactivated influenza vaccine. Notes on the study in general: The authors put forward the suggestion that each seasonal influenza vaccination may bring in only a limited number of new T cells.

Germline V gene sequence: CDR1 DFQATT, CDR2 SNEGSKA (reference sequence). This CDR3 contains 15 residues. After removal of 3 bases from V and 2 bases from J, the junction contained 8 bases not matched to a gene. TCRdb reprocessed the RT-PCR reads via MiXCR and lists one record per CDR3 protein. Of about 240,000 distinct CDR3 sequences listed, 9% to 15% are singletons. This clonotype occurred many times. Its antigen remains unidentified. The clonotype was recovered from a man between 45 and 60 years old who received an inactivated influenza vaccine. The sample consisted of non-naive T cells sorted from PBMCs, taken roughly 2 weeks before vaccination. This chain joins TRBV20-1 and TRBJ2-3; 7 bases map to TRBD1. CDR3 nucleotides: TGCAGTGCTAGTTTGGGACAGTCTTACACAGATACGCAGTATTTT. Residues: CSASLGQSYTDTQYF.